This TCR beta chain was found in a study of T cells after yellow fever vaccination. Study overall: Fractions containing few cells were prepared with SMART-Seq v4 Ultra Low Input.

On this clonotype itself: Its target is unknown.

Study-level points and caveats: Overlap between CD4 and CD8 compartments was detected for a small share of clonotypes.

The CDR3 loop spans 13 amino acids. Trimming left V 3 bases short and J 6 bases short, with 8 bases between. Germline CDR1 SGHVS, CDR2 FQNEAQ. TCRdb reprocessed the 5' RACE reads via MiXCR and lists one record per CDR3 protein. The sample records about 320,000 distinct CDR3 sequences, 3.5% to 4.5% being singletons. The chain recombines TRBV7-8 with TRBJ2-2, with D possibly matching TRBD2 (5 bases). This specimen was PBMCs, taken 15 days after the yellow fever booster vaccination. The receptor was isolated from a man aged 18 to 30 who received the YFV17D yellow fever vaccine. This chain's CDR3 is CASSLEAPGELFF. CDR3 nucleotide sequence: TGTGCCAGCAGCTTGGAGGCGCCCGGGGAGCTGTTTTTT.